Following are 17 T cell receptor beta chains from one sample sequenced in a study of cytomegalovirus exposure and HLA in healthy donors. PCR used 60 Vbeta primers and 13 Jbeta primers. Using immunoSEQ multiplex PCR, the repertoire was profiled, and TCRdb retains in-frame clones only, with some absent. This sample yields more than 95,000 clones, of which about four fifths are seen a single time; 3.6% belongs to the top ten. Material: PBMCs. These receptors all come from a woman aged 40 to 50 in good health and CMV-seropositive.

The chain has TRBV7-3 and TRBJ2-3; 12 nucleotides line up with TRBD2. This CDR3 is 18 amino acids long. Germline CDR1 is SGHTA and CDR2 is FQGTGA. V trimming: 1 base; J trimming: 2 bases; junction bases outside the gene matches: 7. The chain's CDR3 is CASSLRLAGGVLTDTQYF. CDR3 nucleotides: TGTGCCAGCAGCTTAAGGCTAGCGGGAGGGGTTCTCACAGATACGCAGTATTTT.

The chain employs TRBV25-1 and TRBJ2-5; 8 nucleotides agree with TRBD2. The V segment lost 3 bases and the J segment 5 bases; nucleotides outside the gene matches: 14. Germline V CDR1 and CDR2: MGHDK, SYGVNS. This CDR3 contains 17 residues. DNA of the CDR3: TGTGCCAGCAGTGATTTCGGACTCGGGGGGGAGCGGGAGACCCAGTACTTC. It encodes CASSDFGLGGERETQYF.

The chain is built from TRBV27 and TRBJ2-3; D is perhaps TRBD2 (5 bases). Looked up from germline, CDR1 is MNHEY and CDR2 is SMNVEV (reference sequence). Trimming stripped 5 bases from V and 0 bases from J, with 15 bases between. The CDR3 extends over 16 amino acids. The CDR3 reads CASSPGLAPSTDTQYF. CDR3 DNA sequence: TGTGCCAGCAGTCCCGGGTTAGCGCCTAGCACAGATACGCAGTATTTT.

There are a few counts of this clone. The chain carries TRBV5-6 and TRBJ2-3, with D perhaps matching TRBD1 (6 bases). V was cut by 3 bases and J by 2 bases, with 13 bases left in between. The CDR3 is made up of 15 amino acids. In germline, CDR1 is SGHDT, CDR2 YYEEEE. CDR3 region: CASSSLRTDTDTQYF. In DNA form, the CDR3 reads TGTGCCAGCAGCTCCCTTAGGACAGACACAGATACGCAGTATTTT.

This clone was seen a single time. The chain joins TRBV10-2 to TRBJ2-3; D uncertain. Germline V lookup: CDR1 WSHSY, CDR2 SAAADI. The CDR3 runs 13 residues. V shed 8 bases and J shed 1 base, with 10 bases lying between them. The CDR3 bases are TGCGCCAGCTGTCAGGCTGGCACAGATACGCAGTATTTT. Encoded protein: CASCQAGTDTQYF.

V and J are TRBV6-1 and TRBJ2-5; 9 bases map to TRBD1. The trim removed 7 bases at V and 4 bases at J, leaving 10 bases unmatched. Germline values: CDR1 MNHNS, CDR2 SASEGT. The CDR3 is made up of 15 amino acids. This chain's CDR3 is CASTLTGGAPETQYF. The CDR3 coding sequence is TGTGCCAGCACTCTGACAGGGGGTGCCCCAGAGACCCAGTACTTC.

This clone was detected only a few times. The chain joins TRBV5-5 to TRBJ2-1, with TRBD2 matching 9 bases. Unmatched junction bases numbered 9, after V lost 4 bases and J lost 4 bases. CDR1 is SGHKS, CDR2 YYEKEE, per germline (reference sequence). The CDR3 runs to 16 residues. The CDR3 nucleotides are TGTGCCAGCAGCCAAGATTCCAGCGGGGGGTACAATGAGCAGTTCTTC. Protein: CASSQDSSGGYNEQFF.

V and J are TRBV19 and TRBJ2-2, with a possible D match to TRBD1 (6 bases). The ends were cut back, 7 bases at V and 1 base at J, with 10 bases in the middle. Germline lookup yields CDR1 LNHDA and CDR2 SQIVND (reference sequence). The CDR3 runs 14 residues. The CDR3 sequence: CASTTTGNTGELFF. CDR3 nucleotide sequence: TGTGCCAGTACCACGACAGGGAACACCGGGGAGCTGTTTTTT.

The rearrangement joins TRBV13 to TRBJ2-5; weak D call: TRBD1 (6 bases). This CDR3 has 13 residues. Germline V lookup: CDR1 PRHDT, CDR2 FYEKMQ (reference sequence). V was cut by 5 bases and J by 1 base, with 8 bases left in between. The CDR3 sequence: CASSPQGQETQYF. The CDR3 DNA reads as TGTGCCAGCAGCCCACAGGGCCAAGAGACCCAGTACTTC.

The V gene is TRBV5-6, the J gene TRBJ2-7; perhaps TRBD1 as D (5 bases). CDR1 and CDR2 (germline): SGHDT, YYEEEE. The CDR3 runs 14 residues. V was trimmed by 4 bases and J by 6 bases, leaving 17 bases between them. In DNA, the CDR3 is TGTGCCAGCAGCCCTAATCCAGGGCTCGGCGAGCAGTACTTC. It translates to CASSPNPGLGEQYF. The full variable domain, in which reference TRBV5-6 and TRBJ2-7 provide the parts outside the CDR3, is DAGVTQSPTHLIKTRGQQVTLRCSPKSGHDTVSWYQQALGQGPQFIFQYYEEEERQRGNFPDRFSGHQFPNYSSELNVNALLLGDSALYLCASSPNPGLGEQYFGPGTRLTVT.

This chain links TRBV2 with TRBJ2-5; 7 bases are shared with TRBD2. V shed 2 bases and J 5 bases; nucleotides not matched to a gene: 8. The length of the CDR3 is 15 residues. The germline V gene has CDR1 SNHLY and CDR2 FYNNEI. The CDR3 bases are TGTGCCAGCAGTGAACAGGCTAGCGGCGGGGAGACCCAGTACTTC. Its protein product is CASSEQASGGETQYF.

The V gene is TRBV27, the J gene TRBJ2-3; D may be TRBD1 (6 bases). The CDR3 has 17 residues. The V end lost 3 bases, the J end lost 2 bases, and 18 bases lay between the germline ends. Germline loops: CDR1 MNHEY, CDR2 SMNVEV (reference sequence). The CDR3 spells CASSLLLGGALTDTQYF. The CDR3 nucleotides read TGTGCCAGCAGTTTGCTATTAGGGGGAGCCCTCACAGATACGCAGTATTTT.

The chain joins TRBV19 to TRBJ1-2; D is undetermined. CDR1 LNHDA and CDR2 SQIVND come from the germline V gene (reference sequence). CDR3 length: 17 residues. Trimming left V 6 bases short and J 5 bases short, with 25 bases between. The CDR3 region has the DNA TGTGCCAGTAGAGATCGGAACCGCGACATTTCGGGATATGGCTACACCTTC. Translated, it gives CASRDRNRDISGYGYTF. The whole variable domain, filled in from reference TRBV19 and TRBJ1-2, reads DGGITQSPKYLFRKEGQNVTLSCEQNLNHDAMYWYRQDPGQGLRLIYYSQIVNDFQKGDIAEGYSVSREKKESFPLTVTSAQKNPTAFYLCASRDRNRDISGYGYTFGSGTRLTVV.

V is TRBV5-1 and J is TRBJ1-2, with 7 nucleotides matching TRBD1. The V segment lost 3 bases and the J segment 5 bases; nucleotides outside the gene matches: 7. The CDR3 has 14 amino acids. Germline CDR1 and CDR2: SGHRS and YFSETQ. The DNA for the CDR3 is TGCGCCAGCAGCTCGGAACAGGGGAAGTATGGCTACACCTTC. This sequence encodes CASSSEQGKYGYTF.

In its sample, this clone was seen once. This chain connects TRBV19 to TRBJ2-6, with 10 nucleotides matching TRBD1. This CDR3 spans 16 amino acids. Trimming took 6 bases from V and 3 from J; bases not matched to a gene: 5. Germline V gene data show CDR1 as LNHDA and CDR2 as SQIVND (reference sequence). CDR3 nucleotide sequence: TGTGCCAGTAGACGGGACAGGGGTTTTGGGGCCAACGTCCTGACTTTC. Its protein is CASRRDRGFGANVLTF.

This rearrangement joins TRBV7-9 to TRBJ2-1; the D is unclear. CDR1 SEHNR and CDR2 FQNEAQ come from the germline V gene (reference sequence). The CDR3 runs to 15 residues. The V end was cut by 5 bases, the J end by 9 bases, with 20 bases between. The CDR3: CASSLEVRVFVEQFF. In DNA, the CDR3 is TGTGCCAGCAGCCTCGAAGTCCGGGTGTTCGTTGAGCAGTTCTTC.

The V and J genes are TRBV18 and TRBJ1-3; TRBD1 matches at 9 bases. This CDR3 spans 16 amino acids. J gave up 0 bases and V 3 bases, and 3 bases lay outside the gene matches. Germline CDR1 and CDR2: KGHSH and LQKENI. The CDR3: CASSPPGQGSGNTIYF. The CDR3 coding sequence is TGTGCCAGCTCACCTCCGGGACAGGGCTCTGGAAACACCATATATTTT.